The 26 T cell receptor beta chains below all came from one sample that was sequenced in a study of T cell responses to AZD1222 COVID-19 vaccine. TCRdb's table, derived via immunoSEQ multiplex PCR, lists solely in-frame clones and lacks some. The sample includes 90,000 to 120,000 clones, 87% seen only once; the top ten take around 5%. Sequencing was performed on peripheral blood, taken 28 days after the second AZD1222 dose. All receptors come from an adult who received the AZD1222 COVID-19 vaccine.

This clone was recorded only once. The gene calls are TRBV27 and TRBJ1-5, with D tentatively TRBD1 (5 bases). Deletions cut 10 bases from V and 7 bases from J, with 17 bases between. Germline assignment: CDR1 MNHEY and CDR2 SMNVEV (reference sequence). The CDR3 has 13 residues. The DNA for the CDR3 is TGTGCCACCCGAGAGGGGCTTCGGCAGCCCCAGCATTTT. It translates to CATREGLRQPQHF.

This clone was detected only once. V is TRBV5-1 and J is TRBJ1-2, with 8 bases lining up with TRBD1. With V trimmed by 7 bases and J by 2 bases, 7 bases remained unmatched. In germline, CDR1 is SGHRS, CDR2 YFSETQ. There are 14 residues in the CDR3. The CDR3 nucleotides are TGCGCCAGCCGAGGACAGGGAGAGAACTATGGCTACACCTTC. Its protein is CASRGQGENYGYTF. The entire variable domain, with the rest obtained from reference TRBV5-1 and TRBJ1-2, is as follows: KAGVTQTPRYLIKTRGQQVTLSCSPISGHRSVSWYQQTPGQGLQFLFEYFSETQRNKGNFPGRFSGRQFSNSRSEMNVSTLELGDSALYLCASRGQGENYGYTFGSGTRLTVV.

The chain links TRBV5-1 to TRBJ1-4; the match to TRBD1 covers 7 bases. This CDR3 comprises 14 residues. Per the germline V gene, CDR1 is SGHRS and CDR2 is YFSETQ. V lost 4 bases, J lost 6 bases, and 6 bases stayed unmatched. As DNA, the CDR3 is TGCGCCAGCAGCACAGACGGGACAGATGAAAAACTGTTTTTT. It specifies CASSTDGTDEKLFF. Variable domain in full (rest from reference TRBV5-1 and TRBJ1-4): KAGVTQTPRYLIKTRGQQVTLSCSPISGHRSVSWYQQTPGQGLQFLFEYFSETQRNKGNFPGRFSGRQFSNSRSEMNVSTLELGDSALYLCASSTDGTDEKLFFGSGTQLSVL.

This chain uses TRBV10-2 with TRBJ2-1; no firm D call. CDR1 and CDR2 from the germline V gene are WSHSY and SAAADI. V was clipped by 5 bases and J by 10 bases, with 9 bases between them. The CDR3 is 11 amino acids. CDR3 region: CASSPSREQFF. CDR3 DNA: TGCGCCAGCAGTCCCTCTCGGGAGCAGTTCTTC.

The chain uses TRBV5-4 and TRBJ2-6, with 8 positions matching TRBD1. This CDR3 comprises 18 residues. Germline-derived CDR1 and CDR2 are SGHNT and YYREEE (reference sequence). The J segment lost 0 bases and the V segment lost 0 bases, leaving 5 bases of the junction unmatched. CDR3 DNA: TGTGCCAGCAGCTTGGCCGGGACAGGCTCCTCTGGGGCCAACGTCCTGACTTTC. The encoded protein is CASSLAGTGSSGANVLTF.

This rearrangement joins TRBV4-2 to TRBJ1-1; 8 bases map to TRBD1. The germline V gene encodes CDR1 LGHNA and CDR2 YNFKEQ. Trimming at V came to 4 bases and at J to 11 bases, leaving 12 bases not matched to a gene. This CDR3 is 14 amino acids long. The CDR3 DNA follows: TGTGCCAGCAGCCCACAGGGGGACTTTCAGTTGGCTTTCTTT. Translation gives CASSPQGDFQLAFF.

The V and J genes are TRBV7-8 and TRBJ2-7, with 9 nucleotides matching TRBD1. The CDR3 has 15 residues. The J segment lost 7 bases and the V segment lost 7 bases, leaving 14 bases of the junction unmatched. From germline, CDR1 is SGHVS and CDR2 FQNEAQ. DNA for the CDR3: TGTGCCAGCACCCTAGGACAGGGGTTGGCTCGGGAGCAGTACTTC. Its protein product is CASTLGQGLAREQYF.

CDR3 bases: TGTGCCAGCAGCCGCCGAGACAGGGGAGCTTTCTTT. It specifies CASSRRDRGAFF. V is TRBV5-6 and J is TRBJ1-1; 8 bases fit TRBD1. The CDR3 sequence is 12 residues long. CDR1 is SGHDT, CDR2 YYEEEE, per germline. After removal of 4 bases from V and 10 bases from J, the junction contained 6 bases not matched to a gene.

V gene TRBV7-3 combines with J gene TRBJ2-7, with D possibly TRBD1 on 5 matching bases. Trimming cost V 2 bases and J 3 bases, with 8 bases left between them. From germline, CDR1 is SGHTA and CDR2 FQGTGA. CDR3 length: 13 amino acids. Here the CDR3 DNA reads TGTGCCAGCAGCTTATGGCAGGGCTACGAGCAGTACTTC. Translated, it gives CASSLWQGYEQYF.

The V and J genes are TRBV4-1 and TRBJ2-3, with unresolved D. V shed 2 bases and J shed 0 bases, with 15 bases lying between them. CDR1 is MGHRA, CDR2 YSYEKL, per germline. The CDR3 is 17 residues long. For the CDR3, the DNA is TGCGCCAGCAGCCAAACCCCCCTTGGGGTGAGCACAGATACGCAGTATTTT. This encodes CASSQTPLGVSTDTQYF.

This rearrangement joins TRBV7-8 to TRBJ1-3; 7 bases line up with TRBD1. Germline V lookup: CDR1 SGHVS, CDR2 FQNEAQ. CDR3 length equals 16 residues. V lost 3 bases and J lost 0; bases outside the gene matches: 5. The DNA of the CDR3 is TGTGCCAGCAGCTTGACAGGGCGCCACTCTGGAAACACCATATATTTT. This codes for CASSLTGRHSGNTIYF.

V is TRBV6-6 and J is TRBJ2-5, with unresolved D. Looked up from germline, CDR1 is MNHNY and CDR2 is SVGAGI (reference sequence). V was pared by 8 bases and J by 9 bases, with 13 bases between. This CDR3 spans 11 amino acids. The CDR3 protein is CASALGSAQYF. CDR3 in DNA: TGTGCCAGCGCTTTGGGGTCGGCCCAGTACTTC.

The rearrangement links TRBV4-3 to TRBJ2-5; 7 nucleotides line up with TRBD2. The V and J ends lost 4 bases and 5 bases, in that order; junction bases with no gene match: 10. Germline CDR1 LGHNA, CDR2 YSLEER. The CDR3 extends over 15 amino acids. CDR3 in DNA: TGCGCCAGCAGCCCCTATTCTGGGGGGGGTGAGACCCAGTACTTC. Protein sequence: CASSPYSGGGETQYF.

This clone was recorded only once. The chain links TRBV2 to TRBJ2-1; 7 nucleotides agree with TRBD1. The CDR3 consists of 13 residues. V lost 4 bases and J lost 7; bases outside the gene matches: 4. CDR1 is SNHLY, CDR2 FYNNEI, per germline. The CDR3 coding sequence is TGTGCCAGCAGTGGGGACAGAGAGAATGAGCAGTTCTTC. The encoded protein is CASSGDRENEQFF.

The V call is TRBV7-8, the J call TRBJ1-5, with D unclear. V lost 1 base and J 2 bases, leaving 6 bases between the germline ends. CDR1 SGHVS and CDR2 FQNEAQ come from the germline V gene. This CDR3 contains 14 residues. The CDR3, as DNA: TGTGCCAGCAGCTTAGACCTAGGCAATCAGCCCCAGCATTTT. Translated: CASSLDLGNQPQHF.

The chain uses TRBV7-8 and TRBJ2-7; D might be TRBD2 (7 bases). V was pared by 5 bases and J by 0 bases, with 14 bases between. Germline V gene sequence: CDR1 SGHVS, CDR2 FQNEAQ. This CDR3 region has 15 residues. This CDR3 is CASSQRGGASYEQYF. The CDR3 coding sequence is TGTGCCAGCAGCCAAAGAGGGGGGGCCTCCTACGAGCAGTACTTC. Full variable domain (rest looked up from reference TRBV7-8 and TRBJ2-7): GAGVSQSPRYKVAKRGQDVALRCDPISGHVSLFWYQQALGQGPEFLTYFQNEAQLDKSGLPSDRFFAERPEGSVSTLKIQRTQQEDSAVYLCASSQRGGASYEQYFGPGTRLTVT.

This clone showed up just a few times. The gene calls are TRBV19 and TRBJ1-5; D call uncertain. CDR3 size: 13 residues. The germline gives CDR1 LNHDA, CDR2 SQIVND (reference sequence). Trimming pared 3 bases from V and 6 bases from J, leaving 9 bases between. The CDR3 loop reads CASSIAAPQPQHF. Here the CDR3 DNA reads TGTGCCAGTAGTATTGCGGCACCTCAGCCCCAGCATTTT.

V is TRBV11-2 and J is TRBJ2-7, with a possible D match to TRBD1 (6 bases). The germline V gene encodes CDR1 SGHAT and CDR2 FQNNGV. Trimming cost V 4 bases and J 2 bases, with 15 bases left between them. The CDR3 runs 15 residues. The CDR3 coding sequence is TGTGCCAGCAGCTCGACCGGGACACTAACCTACGAGCAGTACTTC. Its protein product is CASSSTGTLTYEQYF.

The V gene is TRBV18, the J gene TRBJ2-3; 13 positions agree with TRBD2. Trimming cost V 4 bases and J 6 bases; bases outside gene matches: 7. The CDR3 consists of 16 residues. CDR1 KGHSH and CDR2 LQKENI come from the germline V gene. The CDR3, as DNA: TGTGCCAGCTCACGGACTAGCGGGGGTCATATGGATACGCAGTATTTT. It yields the protein CASSRTSGGHMDTQYF. Full variable domain (missing parts from reference TRBV18 and TRBJ2-3): NAGVMQNPRHLVRRRGQEARLRCSPMKGHSHVYWYRQLPEEGLKFMVYLQKENIIDESGMPKERFSAEFPKEGPSILRIQQVVRGDSAAYFCASSRTSGGHMDTQYFGPGTRLTVL.

The CDR3: CASSQEGLAGGQGGELFF. Written as DNA, the CDR3 is TGCGCCAGCAGCCAAGAAGGACTAGCGGGGGGCCAGGGCGGGGAGCTGTTTTTT. The chain is built from TRBV4-1 and TRBJ2-2, with 14 nucleotides matching TRBD2. CDR3 size: 18 residues. V lost 0 bases to trimming and J lost 7 bases; unmatched junction nucleotides: 7. The germline V gene encodes CDR1 MGHRA and CDR2 YSYEKL.

The rearrangement uses TRBV12-3 or TRBV12-4 and TRBJ1-1; maybe TRBD1 (6 bases). Deletions cut 5 bases from V and 10 bases from J, with 17 bases between. This CDR3 is built from 13 residues. Here the CDR3 reads CASSLTGLKRAFF. In DNA form, the CDR3 reads TGTGCCAGCAGTCTGACAGGTCTTAAGAGAGCTTTCTTT.

The genes are TRBV19 and TRBJ2-7; no clear D. Germline assignment: CDR1 LNHDA and CDR2 SQIVND (reference sequence). With 5 bases removed from V and 7 bases from J, the gap between germline ends came to 18 bases. This CDR3 is built from 14 residues. The CDR3 protein is CASSARKPIGEQYF. The CDR3 nucleotides are TGTGCCAGTAGTGCCCGAAAACCTATCGGGGAGCAGTACTTC.

The CDR3 protein is CASSEPGQGAQAFF. DNA of the CDR3: TGTGCCAGCAGTGAACCGGGACAGGGGGCGCAAGCTTTCTTT. This chain joins TRBV6-4 and TRBJ1-1; 12 bases fit TRBD1. The germline V gene has CDR1 MRHNA and CDR2 SNTAGT. V lost 3 bases and J lost 9; bases outside the gene matches: 5. The length of the CDR3 is 14 residues.

This rearrangement joins TRBV7-9 to TRBJ2-3, with TRBD1 identical over 11 bases. The CDR3 is made up of 17 amino acids. Trimming removed 3 bases from V and 0 bases from J; junction bases left unmatched: 5. Germline V gene sequence: CDR1 SEHNR, CDR2 FQNEAQ (reference sequence). The CDR3 loop reads CASSFRTGGASTDTQYF. The CDR3 DNA sequence: TGTGCCAGCAGCTTCCGGACAGGGGGCGCGAGCACAGATACGCAGTATTTT.

The CDR3 DNA reads TGTGCCAGCAGTCTCCGGGGCCATAGGGAGACCCAGTACTTC. Translating gives CASSLRGHRETQYF. The chain joins TRBV6-2 or TRBV6-3 to TRBJ2-5; the D call may be TRBD1 or TRBD2 (5 bases each). The V and J ends lost 5 bases and 5 bases respectively, with 15 bases between them. The CDR3 loop spans 14 amino acids. Germline values: CDR1 MNHEY, CDR2 SVGEGT.

V usage is TRBV10-3 and J usage is TRBJ1-1; 7 nucleotides agree with TRBD1. Germline CDR1 is ENHRY and CDR2 is SYGVKD. The V segment lost 5 bases and the J segment 1 base; nucleotides outside the gene matches: 10. The CDR3 is made up of 16 amino acids. Written as DNA, the CDR3 is TGTGCCATCAGTAAGGGACAGACGGGACCGAACACTGAAGCTTTCTTT. Its protein is CAISKGQTGPNTEAFF.